What follows describes a single TCR beta chain. Its antigen is unknown. No base qualities exist here, and no much larger clone lies one base off it. The sample originates from a study of blood T cell repertoires in COVID-19 (dated by TCRdb to 2018 to 2021). About the full investigation: Collaborator samples came from the United States, Italy and Spain and covered acute and convalescent phases of COVID-19. Where available, HLA class I and class II types were taken from metadata supplied by the sample provider and were not determined by assay-based typing. A freely available public database, intended as a resource for researchers studying the immune response to SARS-CoV-2, is where the repertoires were released. Nearly every sample came with metadata listing a de-identified subject ID, COVID-19 status, age in years and sex. Subjects who had been exposed to COVID-19, were actively infected with it, or had recovered from it provided the deeply sampled blood TCRbeta repertoires that made up the dataset. The samples were drawn from the first 160 participants of the ongoing ImmuneRACE study and from 950 to 1,500 subjects provided by 6 global collaborators. The prospective study material was composed of cDNA or gDNA derived from T cells, B-cell-depleted T cells, or PBMCs. Points the paper makes about the study in general: How much clinical and demographic metadata was included differed by source and by participant, and the metadata was provided uncurated.

In the prospective study, participants were about 18 to 95 years old, resided in around 25 geographic areas of the United States, and were enrolled through a virtual design. In the prospective study, participants were assigned to cohorts based on the clinical history participants reported in a screening survey and a study questionnaire. A participant counted as exposed if, within 2 weeks of entering the study, that participant had been in contact with someone who had a PCR-confirmed or clinician-diagnosed COVID-19 case. Each participant in the prospective study had whole blood, serum and a nasopharyngeal or oropharyngeal swab collected by mobile phlebotomists. Over a roughly 2-month period, participants in the prospective study had the option of providing additional blood draws and questionnaires. Prospective study blood samples were shipped either frozen or at room temperature before DNA extraction.

CDR1 is given as ENHRY and CDR2 as SYGVKD, both from the germline V gene. The CDR3 contains 15 residues, cysteine and phenylalanine counted. Just CDR3 DNA is preserved here, 45 bases in frame from base 1. V is pared back by 6 bases and J by 8 bases, with 22 bases lying between the germline termini. TCRbeta CDR3 regions were amplified from genomic DNA by means of the immunoSEQ Assay, a bias-controlled multiplex PCR. The source study handled its data this way. Within the assay, amplification of reference gene primers was used to estimate how many nucleated cells each sample contained. Sequence reads were collapsed and filtered to measure the absolute abundance of every unique TCRbeta CDR3 rearrangement. Productive Simpson clonality was computed per sample as the square root of Simpson's diversity index over productive rearrangements. TCRdb mirrors the immuneACCESS table, restricted to in-frame sequences. Some clones are absent from its copies; in checked studies, under half trace to an unresolved V gene, and the reason for the others is unknown. V, J and clone size are taken as reported in that table, and D and trimming were inferred from the DNA itself. The sample contains about 430,000 clones, about 88% of them found a single time. 1.2% to 1.5% of the sample is taken by the ten largest.

The sequence was obtained from a woman aged 18-30 years who had been exposed to COVID-19. Input material: PBMCs or T cells enriched from blood (not recorded which). This chain joins TRBV10-3 to TRBJ1-1, with TRBD1 as a weak D call on 6 bases. The DNA sequence is given as TGTGCCATCAGGAAAGCCGAGACAGGAACGAGCGAAGCTTTCTTT. This yields the protein CAIRKAETGTSEAFF.